This entry lists 3 T cell receptor beta chains sequenced from one sample in a study of T cell responses to AZD1222 COVID-19 vaccine. Sequenced by immunoSEQ multiplex PCR; TCRdb stores in-frame clones only, minus some. The sample holds 99,000 or so clones, 80% to 90% seen once. Source: peripheral blood, taken on day 0 of AZD1222 vaccination. Receptors originate from an adult in good health.

The rearrangement uses TRBV7-3 and TRBJ2-7; 7 nucleotides match TRBD1. CDR1 and CDR2 from the germline V gene are SGHTA and FQGTGA. V lost 1 base and J lost 2; bases outside the gene matches: 2. The CDR3 contains 14 residues. The CDR3 coding sequence is TGTGCCAGCAGCTTAAAAGGGGGCCCCTACGAGCAGTACTTC. This encodes CASSLKGGPYEQYF.

V is TRBV12-3 or TRBV12-4 and J is TRBJ1-1; a weak D match, TRBD1 (6 bases). This CDR3 contains 13 residues. Trimming cost V 2 bases and J 11 bases, with 15 bases left between them. The CDR3 spells CASSLLAGGWAFF. The CDR3 bases are TGTGCCAGCAGTTTATTGGCGGGGGGCTGGGCTTTCTTT.

The V call is TRBV6-5, the J call TRBJ2-3; no firm D call. The CDR3 is made up of 16 amino acids. The germline V gene encodes CDR1 MNHEY and CDR2 SVGAGI. V was cut by 2 bases and J by 1 base, with 13 bases left in between. The CDR3 spells CASSYRRAAGTDTQYF. Written as DNA, the CDR3 is TGTGCCAGCAGTTACCGTCGGGCCGCAGGCACAGATACGCAGTATTTT.